This T cell receptor beta chain was recovered during a study of cytomegalovirus exposure and HLA in healthy donors. Study summary: Drawn from HLA-typed donors, tens of millions of unique TCRs were held in an early data release. General study results and limits: HLA alleles showed associations with 15,000 to 20,000 TCR beta sequences in a later analysis, at a 0.05 false discovery rate.

Turning to this clone: The target antigen is unknown.

PCR amplification relied on 60 Vbeta primers (plus 13 Jbeta primers). Some clones are missing from TCRdb's copy, which holds only in-frame ones; the method was immunoSEQ multiplex PCR. The table lists under 200,000 clones, roughly 73% of them singletons, with 1.5% to 2% in the top ten. The sample taken for sequencing was PBMCs. The receptor comes from a woman in her twenties or thirties in good health and CMV-seronegative.

The CDR3 sequence: CASSAGLFYEQYF. The CDR3 DNA is TGTGCCAGCAGCGCGGGACTATTCTACGAGCAGTACTTC. V gene TRBV9 combines with J gene TRBJ2-7; 7 positions match TRBD2. Germline V gene data show CDR1 as SGDLS and CDR2 as YYNGEE. This CDR3 spans 13 amino acids. V trimming: 3 bases; J trimming: 3 bases; junction bases outside the gene matches: 3.